The 13 T cell receptor beta chains in this list originate from one sample, sequenced in a study of T cells expressing NK-cell markers. From the 5' RACE reads, TCRdb lists one entry per CDR3 protein and no DNA. This table lists 400,000 to 450,000 distinct CDR3 sequences. The sample consisted of blood T cells: a sorted CD56 or NKG2C T cell subset, CD4+ or CD8+ T cells, or bulk PBMC T cells (not recorded which). The source is a woman aged 18-69 years in good health.

The chain's CDR3 is CASSLTRGAGGLDEQFF. The chain joins TRBV7-3 to TRBJ2-1; lacking DNA, the TRBD1 call made by TCRdb goes unchecked. Per the germline V gene, CDR1 is SGHTA and CDR2 is FQGTGA. This CDR3 contains 17 residues.

V usage is TRBV20-1 and J usage is TRBJ1-2. CDR3 size: 13 residues. Per the germline V gene, CDR1 is DFQATT and CDR2 is SNEGSKA (reference sequence). The CDR3 protein is CSACNFSGYGYTF.

The chain carries TRBV29-1 and TRBJ2-5; TCRdb lists TRBD2, though no DNA is available to test this call. Germline V gene lookup returns CDR1 SQVTM and CDR2 ANQGSEA. CDR3 length equals 14 residues. The CDR3 here is CSVSSGLTRETQYF.

The CDR3 protein is CASSQDLFRGSAIF. The rearrangement joins TRBV4-3 to TRBJ2-7; TCRdb designates TRBD1, a call that cannot be tested without DNA. The germline V gene encodes CDR1 LGHNA and CDR2 YSLEER. The CDR3 spans 14 residues.

The gene calls are TRBV3-1 and TRBJ1-2. This CDR3 contains 15 residues. Germline CDR1 LGHDT, CDR2 YNNKEL (reference sequence). The CDR3: CASSQGVVTYYGYTF.

V is TRBV29-1 and J is TRBJ1-2; TCRdb's assignment of TRBD1 cannot be checked, as there is no DNA. CDR1 and CDR2 from the germline V gene are SQVTM and ANQGSEA. The CDR3 loop spans 12 amino acids. The CDR3 spells CSVPSGGWGYTF.

V and J are TRBV19 and TRBJ1-6; absent DNA, TCRdb's TRBD1 call cannot be checked. Germline assignment: CDR1 LNHDA and CDR2 SQIVND (reference sequence). This CDR3 has 13 residues. CDR3 sequence reads: CASSVGADSPLHF.

This CDR3 reads CASTLGRGGWDSNQPQHF. This rearrangement joins TRBV11-2 to TRBJ1-5; TCRdb designates TRBD1, a call that cannot be tested without DNA. The CDR3 loop spans 18 amino acids. Germline values: CDR1 SGHAT, CDR2 FQNNGV. The entire variable domain, with the rest obtained from reference TRBV11-2 and TRBJ1-5, is as follows: EAGVAQSPRYKIIEKRQSVAFWCNPISGHATLYWYQQILGQGPKLLIQFQNNGVVDDSQLPKDRFSAERLKGVDSTLKIQPAKLEDSAVYLCASTLGRGGWDSNQPQHFGDGTRLSIL.

The rearrangement links TRBV15 to TRBJ2-5. Germline lookup yields CDR1 LNHNV and CDR2 YYDKDF (reference sequence). This CDR3 region has 14 residues. The CDR3 loop reads CATSASKGQETQYF.

J is TRBJ2-1 and V is TRBV7-9; checking the TCRdb D call of TRBD1 is not possible without DNA. Germline-derived CDR1 and CDR2 are SEHNR and FQNEAQ (reference sequence). There are 14 residues in the CDR3. This CDR3 is CASSLDGGYNEQFF.

The gene calls are TRBV11-1 and TRBJ2-2; TCRdb gives TRBD1 as the D gene, but with no DNA this cannot be confirmed. Germline V lookup: CDR1 SGHAT, CDR2 FQDESV (reference sequence). The CDR3 spans 18 residues. CDR3 in amino acids: CASRRPPGTGGNTGELFF.

The gene calls are TRBV4-3 and TRBJ1-1; TCRdb designates TRBD1, a call that cannot be tested without DNA. The CDR3 is made up of 16 amino acids. Germline CDR1 is LGHNA and CDR2 is YSLEER. CDR3 loop: CASSQEGPPGNTEAFF.

The CDR3 sequence: CASTTYTRTGGRNYGYTF. The chain recombines TRBV6-1 with TRBJ1-2; there is no DNA to check the TCRdb D call of TRBD1. Germline V gives CDR1 MNHNS, CDR2 SASEGT. This CDR3 contains 18 residues.